A single sample gave rise to the 23 T cell receptor beta chains below, sequenced in a study of PD-1 blockade in classical Hodgkin lymphoma. Clones were read by immunoSEQ multiplex PCR, and TCRdb kept only the in-frame ones, dropping some. The sample has around 66,000 clones; around 75% are singletons. Relapses following autologous stem cell transplantation were seen in all patients, with brentuximab vedotin exposure varying. Sample: peripheral blood mononuclear cells (PBMCs), taken before the second cycle of nivolumab. The receptors originated from a human donor with classical Hodgkin lymphoma.

A few counts support this clone. V gene TRBV18 combines with J gene TRBJ1-6, with 7 positions matching TRBD1. Per the germline V gene, CDR1 is KGHSH and CDR2 is LQKENI. The trim removed 3 bases at V and 7 bases at J, leaving 6 bases unmatched. The CDR3 contains 15 residues. CDR3: CASSPAGGTNSPLHF. The CDR3 DNA sequence: TGTGCCAGCTCACCTGCAGGGGGAACGAATTCACCCCTCCACTTT.

V is TRBV10-3 and J is TRBJ1-2, with 9 bases that match TRBD1. In germline, CDR1 is ENHRY, CDR2 SYGVKD. The CDR3 totals 14 residues. Trimming at V came to 6 bases and at J to 2 bases, leaving 4 bases not matched to a gene. CDR3 in DNA: TGTGCCATCAGCGAGACAGGGGGAAACTATGGCTACACCTTC. This gives the protein CAISETGGNYGYTF.

The CDR3, as DNA: TGTGCCAGCAGTTTCACACTACAGGGCCAGGGAAACACCATATATTTT. Amino acids: CASSFTLQGQGNTIYF. The V and J genes are TRBV28 and TRBJ1-3, with D perhaps TRBD1 (6 bases). The CDR3 sequence is 16 residues long. CDR1 and CDR2 from the germline V gene are MDHEN and SYDVKM. V shed 3 bases and J shed 4 bases, with 16 bases lying between them.

The CDR3 protein is CASSLGSGSTGELFF. The CDR3 coding sequence is TGTGCCAGCAGCTTAGGCAGCGGCAGCACCGGGGAGCTGTTTTTT. The chain is built from TRBV7-9 and TRBJ2-2; D is possibly TRBD2 (5 bases). From germline, CDR1 is SEHNR and CDR2 FQNEAQ (reference sequence). Trimming took off 1 base at V and 4 bases at J, with 10 bases between the two ends. CDR3 length: 15 residues.

The rearrangement links TRBV6-1 to TRBJ2-7, with D possibly matching TRBD1 (5 bases). The CDR3 is 13 amino acids. Deletions cut 8 bases from V and 1 base from J, with 12 bases between. CDR1 is MNHNS, CDR2 SASEGT, per germline. CDR3 nucleotide sequence: TGTGCCAGCTCCCCGACAGTTTCCTACGAGCAGTACTTC. Its translation is CASSPTVSYEQYF.

The J gene is TRBJ2-5, the V gene TRBV25-1; TRBD1 is a possible D gene (6 bases). There are 16 residues in the CDR3. CDR1 and CDR2 (germline): MGHDK, SYGVNS. Trimming left V 8 bases short and J 2 bases short, with 21 bases between. Written as DNA, the CDR3 is TGTGCCAGCGCTGAAGGGTGGCAACAGGGACAAGAGACCCAGTACTTC. This gives the protein CASAEGWQQGQETQYF.

This clone came up a few times. The chain links TRBV7-3 to TRBJ2-1; no firm D call. Per the germline V gene, CDR1 is SGHTA and CDR2 is FQGTGA. V was pared by 1 base and J by 2 bases, with 9 bases between. The CDR3 loop spans 15 amino acids. In DNA, the CDR3 is TGTGCCAGCAGCTTAATTGAGGCTCCCTACAATGAGCAGTTCTTC. As protein: CASSLIEAPYNEQFF. Variable domain in full (rest from reference TRBV7-3 and TRBJ2-1): GAGVSQTPSNKVTEKGKYVELRCDPISGHTALYWYRQSLGQGPEFLIYFQGTGAADDSGLPNDRFFAVRPEGSVSTLKIQRTERGDSAVYLCASSLIEAPYNEQFFGPGTRLTVL.

The CDR3 nucleotides read TGTGCCAGCAGTTACCCGACAGGGGGAGAGCAGTACTTC. Translation: CASSYPTGGEQYF. The genes are TRBV6-5 and TRBJ2-7; 9 positions match TRBD1. The germline V gene encodes CDR1 MNHEY and CDR2 SVGAGI. The junction had 3 bases not matched to a gene; V was cut back by 2 bases and J by 7 bases. CDR3 size: 13 residues.

The sample holds a few counts of this clone. The chain uses TRBV19 and TRBJ2-3; 13 nucleotides line up with TRBD2. This CDR3 contains 15 residues. J gave up 6 bases and V 5 bases, and 5 bases lay outside the gene matches. From germline, CDR1 is LNHDA and CDR2 SQIVND (reference sequence). The CDR3 nucleotides read TGTGCCAGTAGTCCCAGGACTAGCGGGAGTGATACGCAGTATTTT. It encodes CASSPRTSGSDTQYF.

This chain uses TRBV25-1 with TRBJ1-6, with 7 bases fitting TRBD1. This CDR3 spans 15 amino acids. Germline V gene sequence: CDR1 MGHDK, CDR2 SYGVNS. The V segment lost 5 bases and the J segment 7 bases; nucleotides outside the gene matches: 8. CDR3 DNA: TGTGCCAGCAGTCCTATAACAGGGGCCAATTCACCCCTCCACTTT. Its protein product is CASSPITGANSPLHF. Drawing the rest from reference TRBV25-1 and TRBJ1-6, the complete variable domain is EADIYQTPRYLVIGTGKKITLECSQTMGHDKMYWYQQDPGMELHLIHYSYGVNSTEKGDLSSESTVSRIRTEHFPLTLESARPSHTSQYLCASSPITGANSPLHFGNGTRLTVT.

This clone was picked up one time. This chain joins TRBV13 and TRBJ1-2; D is uncertain. CDR1 and CDR2 from the germline V gene are PRHDT and FYEKMQ (reference sequence). The CDR3 covers 15 residues. Trimming shortened V by 4 bases and J by 3 bases, and 15 bases separated the two germline ends. Here the CDR3 reads CASSSLSGPDYGYTF. In nucleotides, the CDR3 is TGTGCCAGCAGCTCCCTGAGCGGACCTGACTATGGCTACACCTTC.

The rearrangement links TRBV14 to TRBJ1-4; D gene unclear. V shed 2 bases and J shed 8 bases, with 9 bases lying between them. Germline V gene data show CDR1 as SGHDN and CDR2 as FVKESK. CDR3 length equals 13 residues. The chain's CDR3 is CASSQLGLEKLFF. CDR3 in DNA: TGTGCCAGCAGCCAATTAGGCCTGGAAAAACTGTTTTTT.

This clone was seen only a few times. The chain is built from TRBV11-3 and TRBJ2-5, with D perhaps TRBD1 or TRBD2 (6 bases each). Trimming took 8 bases from V and 3 from J, leaving 13 bases between them. Germline CDR1 SGHNT, CDR2 YENEEA. The CDR3 spans 13 residues. In DNA, the CDR3 is TGTGCCAGCGAGGGGGGCGGAGAAGAGACCCAGTACTTC. Protein: CASEGGGEETQYF.

J is TRBJ2-3 and V is TRBV30; D may be TRBD1 (5 bases). Trimming pared 0 bases from V and 0 bases from J, leaving 7 bases between. This CDR3 contains 14 residues. Germline-derived CDR1 and CDR2 are GTSNPN and SVGIG (reference sequence). For the CDR3, the DNA is TGTGCCTGGAGTGTAGACAGTAGCACAGATACGCAGTATTTT. It specifies CAWSVDSSTDTQYF. The variable domain in full, completed from reference TRBV30 and TRBJ2-3, reads SQTIHQWPATLVQPVGSPLSLECTVEGTSNPNLYWYRQAAGRGLQLLFYSVGIGQISSEVPQNLSASRPQDRQFILSSKKLLLSDSGFYLCAWSVDSSTDTQYFGPGTRLTVL.

This rearrangement joins TRBV6-5 to TRBJ1-3; perhaps TRBD1 as D (5 bases). Per the germline V gene, CDR1 is MNHEY and CDR2 is SVGAGI. The CDR3 spans 15 residues. V was trimmed by 7 bases and J by 10 bases, leaving 23 bases between them. The CDR3 loop reads CASTDQGQGIATIYF. In DNA form, the CDR3 reads TGTGCCAGCACCGACCAAGGGCAGGGTATAGCGACCATATATTTT.

The gene calls are TRBV27 and TRBJ2-5; D is unclear. Germline CDR1 is MNHEY and CDR2 is SMNVEV (reference sequence). The CDR3 runs to 14 residues. Trimming took 3 bases from V and 8 from J, leaving 16 bases between them. The CDR3 loop is CASSFRVSLGTQYF. Here the CDR3 DNA reads TGTGCCAGCAGTTTCCGGGTGTCGCTTGGCACCCAGTACTTC.

In this sample, this clone turned up once. CDR3 sequence reads: CASSLSQNTEAFF. As DNA, the CDR3 is TGCGCCAGCAGCTTGAGCCAGAACACTGAAGCTTTCTTT. This rearrangement joins TRBV5-1 to TRBJ1-1; D is ambiguous. Germline V gene sequence: CDR1 SGHRS, CDR2 YFSETQ. Trimming shortened V by 1 base and J by 1 base, and 5 bases separated the two germline ends. The CDR3 is made up of 13 amino acids.

This chain joins TRBV15 and TRBJ1-5; tentative D call: TRBD1 (5 bases). The CDR3 has 15 residues. The V gene's germline CDR1 is LNHNV and CDR2 YYDKDF (reference sequence). V was clipped by 8 bases and J by 0 bases, with 14 bases between them. The CDR3 bases are TGTGCCACCTCTGGTGGGACTCATAGCAATCAGCCCCAGCATTTT. Protein product: CATSGGTHSNQPQHF.

The chain recombines TRBV7-9 with TRBJ1-2, with D maybe TRBD1 (5 bases). Trimming pared 1 base from V and 0 bases from J, leaving 15 bases between. Looked up from germline, CDR1 is SEHNR and CDR2 is FQNEAQ (reference sequence). The CDR3 length is 17 residues. Here the CDR3 DNA reads TGTGCCAGCAGCTTAGGAAGGTGGGGGGGTCCTAACTATGGCTACACCTTC. Its protein is CASSLGRWGGPNYGYTF.

This chain uses TRBV2 with TRBJ1-5, with 8 bases fitting TRBD1. The germline V gene encodes CDR1 SNHLY and CDR2 FYNNEI. J lost 7 bases, V lost 6 bases, and 5 bases had no gene match. The CDR3 is made up of 13 amino acids. In nucleotides, the CDR3 is TGTGCCAGCAGCGACAGGGGAGGGCAGCCCCAGCATTTT. Translation: CASSDRGGQPQHF. Combining the CDR3 with reference TRBV2 and TRBJ1-5 gives the whole variable domain EPEVTQTPSHQVTQMGQEVILRCVPISNHLYFYWYRQILGQKVEFLVSFYNNEISEKSEIFDDQFSVERPDGSNFTLKIRSTKLEDSAMYFCASSDRGGQPQHFGDGTRLSIL.

The chain employs TRBV4-2 and TRBJ2-7, with D perhaps TRBD1 (6 bases). Deletions cut 0 bases from V and 6 bases from J, with 9 bases between. The CDR3 consists of 13 residues. Germline CDR1 reads LGHNA; CDR2 reads YNFKEQ. DNA for the CDR3: TGTGCCAGCAGCCAAGAGAGGGGGAGCGAGCAGTACTTC. Protein: CASSQERGSEQYF.

This clone was found many times. The chain joins TRBV2 to TRBJ1-2, with TRBD1 matching over 7 bases. V gave up 3 bases and J gave up 7 bases; unmatched junction bases: 14. Germline loops: CDR1 SNHLY, CDR2 FYNNEI. This CDR3 region has 16 residues. Written as DNA, the CDR3 is TGTGCCAGCAGTGACCTTGGGACAGACCGAGGGGGTGGCTACACCTTC. The encoded protein is CASSDLGTDRGGGYTF. The entire variable domain, with the rest obtained from reference TRBV2 and TRBJ1-2, is as follows: EPEVTQTPSHQVTQMGQEVILRCVPISNHLYFYWYRQILGQKVEFLVSFYNNEISEKSEIFDDQFSVERPDGSNFTLKIRSTKLEDSAMYFCASSDLGTDRGGGYTFGSGTRLTVV.

This clone was seen a few times. This chain joins TRBV30 and TRBJ1-2; TRBD1 aligns across 7 bases. The J segment lost 7 bases and the V segment lost 0 bases, leaving 8 bases of the junction unmatched. Looked up from germline, CDR1 is GTSNPN and CDR2 is SVGIG (reference sequence). This CDR3 has 14 amino acids. The DNA of the CDR3 is TGTGCCTGGAGTGTACGGCAGGGGGAATCTGGCTACACCTTC. It translates to CAWSVRQGESGYTF.